The rows below give T cell receptor beta chains drawn from one sample of a study of shared clonotypes between healthy human individuals. The table came from immunoSEQ multiplex PCR; TCRdb's copy has only in-frame clones and leaves some out. In the table there are hundreds of thousands of clones, under 80% of which are singletons. Material for sequencing was memory CD4+ T cells sorted from blood. The receptor set was obtained from a woman under 40 in good health. CDR3s include the opening cysteine and the closing phenylalanine or tryptophan. A D gene is named only where the DNA matches it firmly. The listing skips clone size in some rows; elsewhere it reads once, few, many or a size class.

TRBV11-2	few	15	TRBJ1-2	TRBD1	CASRQSGQVERGYTF	TGTGCCAGCAGACAGTCAGGACAGGTGGAACGCGGCTACACCTTC
TRBV15	.	15	TRBJ1-1	.	CATSRGAAVNAEAFF	TGTGCCACCAGCAGGGGGGCCGCGGTAAACGCTGAAGCTTTCTTT
TRBV6-5	.	15	TRBJ1-1	.	CASSRGERMNTEAFF	TGTGCCAGCAGTAGGGGGGAAAGAATGAACACTGAAGCTTTCTTT
TRBV15	.	12	TRBJ2-5	.	CATSSGTETQYF	TGTGCCACCAGCAGTGGGACGGAGACCCAGTACTTC
TRBV28	few	12	TRBJ2-1	.	CASHTDYNEQFF	TGTGCCAGCCATACGGATTACAATGAGCAGTTCTTC
TRBV7-2	once	14	TRBJ1-1	.	CASSWAVWNTEAFF	TGTGCCAGCAGCTGGGCGGTCTGGAACACTGAAGCTTTCTTT
TRBV10-3	.	16	TRBJ1-1	.	CAISESGVLGLAEAFF	TGTGCCATCAGTGAGTCGGGGGTTCTGGGGCTCGCTGAAGCTTTCTTT
TRBV19	.	14	TRBJ1-1	TRBD1	CASSTDDRGHEAFF	TGTGCCAGTAGTACTGACGACAGGGGGCATGAAGCTTTCTTT
TRBV27	.	17	TRBJ1-4	.	CASSFRTTPGTNEKLFF	TGTGCCAGCAGTTTCAGGACAACTCCTGGAACTAATGAAAAACTGTTTTTT
TRBV7-9	.	14	TRBJ2-1	TRBD2	CASSLTSGSDEQFF	TGTGCCAGCAGCTTAACTAGCGGGAGCGATGAGCAGTTCTTC
TRBV5-1	.	15	TRBJ2-6	.	CASSPQGSGANVLTF	TGCGCCAGCAGTCCCCAAGGCTCGGGGGCCAACGTCCTGACTTTC
TRBV5-1	.	15	TRBJ1-4	.	CASSSTGSTNEKLFF	TGCGCCAGCAGTTCCACAGGGTCAACTAATGAAAAACTGTTTTTT
TRBV19	.	15	TRBJ1-1	.	CASSIDVRQNTEAFF	TGTGCCAGTAGTATAGATGTCCGACAGAACACTGAAGCTTTCTTT
TRBV29-1	few	13	TRBJ1-5	.	CSVEVGVGQPQHF	TGCAGCGTTGAGGTAGGGGTTGGTCAGCCCCAGCATTTT
TRBV6-5	.	15	TRBJ1-2	TRBD1	CASSYSATGGYGYTF	TGTGCCAGCAGTTACTCGGCGACAGGGGGTTATGGCTACACCTTC
TRBV4-2	.	16	TRBJ2-3	TRBD2	CASRLGSGTSTDTQYF	TGTGCCAGCAGACTAGGTAGCGGGACTAGCACAGATACGCAGTATTTT
TRBV27	.	14	TRBJ2-1	TRBD2	CASRRLAEGYEQFF	TGTGCCAGCCGAAGACTAGCGGAAGGCTATGAGCAGTTCTTC
TRBV19	.	14	TRBJ2-1	.	CASTLYGDGNEQFF	TGTGCCAGTACCCTATATGGGGACGGGAATGAGCAGTTCTTC
TRBV6-5	few	16	TRBJ2-1	TRBD2	CASSYSGLAYYNEQFF	TGTGCCAGCAGTTACTCTGGACTAGCGTATTACAATGAGCAGTTCTTC
TRBV19	.	15	TRBJ2-7	TRBD2	CASSKRTSGVGEQYF	TGTGCCAGTAGTAAAAGGACTAGCGGAGTAGGCGAGCAGTACTTC
TRBV28	.	15	TRBJ1-5	.	CASSLGRRRDQPQHF	TGTGCCAGCTCCCTAGGGAGGCGTCGGGATCAGCCCCAGCATTTT
TRBV7-6	.	12	TRBJ2-7	.	CASSLVSYEQYF	TGTGCCAGCAGCTTGGTCAGTTACGAGCAGTACTTC
TRBV7-8	.	15	TRBJ1-4	.	CASSPLEARNEKLFF	TGTGCCAGCAGCCCGCTTGAGGCGAGAAATGAAAAACTGTTTTTT
TRBV6-6	.	15	TRBJ2-6	.	CATLTATSGANVLTF	TGTGCCACCTTGACGGCGACCTCTGGGGCCAACGTCCTGACTTTC
TRBV11-1	.	16	TRBJ2-3	TRBD1	CASSLEFTGGQDTQYF	TGTGCCAGCAGCTTAGAATTTACAGGGGGCCAAGATACGCAGTATTTT
TRBV5-4	.	12	TRBJ2-7	.	CAGRQPTNEQYF	TGTGCCGGTCGACAGCCGACGAACGAGCAGTACTTC
TRBV10-3	.	13	TRBJ2-5	.	CAISESAPETQYF	TGTGCCATCAGTGAGTCGGCACCGGAGACCCAGTACTTC
TRBV11-3	.	15	TRBJ2-1	.	CASSLAGTNDNEQFF	TGTGCCAGCAGCTTAGCGGGGACGAACGACAATGAGCAGTTCTTC
TRBV10-3	.	17	TRBJ2-1	TRBD2	CAISPTSGRASYNEQFF	TGTGCCATCAGCCCAACAAGCGGGAGGGCCTCGTACAATGAGCAGTTCTTC
TRBV2	.	19	TRBJ2-7	.	CASSATSRTVLPSSYEQYF	TGTGCCAGCAGTGCAACCTCCAGGACAGTTCTTCCGAGCTCCTACGAGCAGTACTTC
TRBV19	.	17	TRBJ1-5	TRBD1	CASNILGQGSYNQPQHF	TGTGCCAGTAATATTCTGGGACAGGGATCTTACAATCAGCCCCAGCATTTT
TRBV10-3	.	11	TRBJ1-1	.	CAIAENTEAFF	TGTGCCATCGCAGAAAACACTGAAGCTTTCTTT
TRBV19	.	14	TRBJ1-5	.	CASSMQTLTIPQHF	TGTGCCAGTAGTATGCAGACATTAACGATACCCCAGCATTTT
TRBV7-9	.	13	TRBJ2-5	.	CASSLVGQETQYF	TGTGCCAGCAGCTTGGTAGGCCAAGAGACCCAGTACTTC
TRBV5-1	.	15	TRBJ2-7	TRBD1	CASNTGGEGGYEQYF	TGCGCCAGCAATACAGGGGGAGAAGGGGGATACGAGCAGTACTTC
TRBV4-1	.	15	TRBJ2-1	.	CASSPSTLGRNEQFF	TGCGCCAGCAGCCCCTCTACCCTGGGGAGGAATGAGCAGTTCTTC
TRBV19	many	15	TRBJ1-1	.	CASSAWTHQGTEAFF	TGTGCCAGTAGTGCCTGGACTCATCAGGGAACTGAAGCTTTCTTT
TRBV18	once	13	TRBJ2-1	.	CASSPDGFNEQFF	TGTGCCAGCTCACCCGACGGATTCAATGAGCAGTTCTTC
TRBV7-2	.	14	TRBJ2-5	.	CASSLALMVETQYF	TGTGCCAGCAGCTTAGCTTTGATGGTAGAGACCCAGTACTTC
TRBV6-1	.	15	TRBJ1-1	.	CASSERRQIGTEAFF	TGTGCCAGCAGTGAAAGGAGACAAATTGGGACTGAAGCTTTCTTT
TRBV5-4	.	16	TRBJ2-3	.	CASSLVLASSTDTQYF	TGTGCCAGCAGCTTGGTTCTAGCGTCTAGCACAGATACGCAGTATTTT
TRBV19	.	14	TRBJ2-1	.	CASRRSSTNNEQFF	TGTGCCAGTAGAAGATCCAGCACCAACAATGAGCAGTTCTTC
TRBV4-2	.	16	TRBJ1-1	.	CASSPDALEVNTEAFF	TGTGCCAGCAGCCCAGACGCGTTGGAAGTGAACACTGAAGCTTTCTTT
TRBV2	.	12	TRBJ2-7	.	CASTTGISEQYF	TGTGCCAGCACGACGGGCATAAGCGAGCAGTACTTC
TRBV9	.	13	TRBJ1-1	.	CASSVLMNTEAFF	TGTGCCAGCAGCGTTTTAATGAACACTGAAGCTTTCTTT
TRBV27	few	14	TRBJ1-5	.	CASSLKFSNQPQHF	TGTGCCAGCAGTTTAAAATTCAGCAATCAGCCCCAGCATTTT
TRBV4-2	.	14	TRBJ2-7	TRBD1	CASSQGQGTYEQYF	TGTGCCAGCAGCCAGGGACAGGGGACGTACGAGCAGTACTTC
TRBV6-4	few	14	TRBJ1-1	.	CASSVNGQNAEAFF	TGTGCCAGCAGTGTAAACGGCCAGAACGCTGAAGCTTTCTTT
TRBV10-1	.	14	TRBJ2-1	.	CASSPGHSMNEQFF	TGCGCCAGCAGTCCGGGACACTCAATGAATGAGCAGTTCTTC
TRBV2	.	14	TRBJ2-6	.	CASTGTTGANVLTF	TGTGCCAGCACAGGGACAACCGGGGCCAACGTCCTGACTTTC
TRBV5-1	.	15	TRBJ2-5	TRBD1	CASSDGQGGKETQYF	TGCGCCAGCAGCGACGGACAGGGGGGAAAAGAGACCCAGTACTTC